A single sample is the source of the 14 T cell receptor beta chains below, sequenced in a study of blood T cell repertoires in COVID-19. Data came from immunoSEQ multiplex PCR; TCRdb stores just in-frame clones and leaves some out. The data contain a few hundred thousand clones, 88% of them singletons. The specimen sequenced was PBMCs or T cells enriched from blood (not recorded which). All receptors come from a woman aged 50 to 60 who had recovered from COVID-19.

The chain's CDR3 is CASSKNRDEAFF. CDR3 DNA sequence: TGTGCCAGCAGTAAAAACCGGGATGAAGCTTTCTTT. The chain employs TRBV6-6 and TRBJ1-1; D is unclear. Germline V gene sequence: CDR1 MNHNY, CDR2 SVGAGI (reference sequence). The V end lost 5 bases, the J end lost 7 bases, and 11 bases lay between the germline ends. The CDR3 extends over 12 amino acids.

This chain uses TRBV19 with TRBJ1-5, with D hard to call. This CDR3 is built from 13 residues. Germline V lookup: CDR1 LNHDA, CDR2 SQIVND (reference sequence). The V end was cut by 6 bases, the J end by 5 bases, with 11 bases between. The CDR3 nucleotides read TGTGCCAGTAGACAATACGGGGATCAGCCCCAGCATTTT. Protein product: CASRQYGDQPQHF.

The genes are TRBV5-1 and TRBJ1-1; 9 bases are shared with TRBD1. The length of the CDR3 is 17 residues. Germline lookup yields CDR1 SGHRS and CDR2 YFSETQ. J gave up 7 bases and V 0 bases, and 13 bases lay outside the gene matches. For the CDR3, the DNA is TGCGCCAGCAGCTTGGCCCGGATGAACAGGGGGCAAGGTGAAGCTTTCTTT. Amino acids: CASSLARMNRGQGEAFF.

This chain uses TRBV6-5 with TRBJ1-5; 7 positions match TRBD1. V dropped 6 bases and J dropped 7; count of bases not matched to a gene: 6. CDR1 and CDR2 from the germline V gene are MNHEY and SVGAGI. The CDR3 sequence is 13 residues long. CDR3: CASSRLRGQPQHF. In nucleotides, the CDR3 is TGTGCCAGCAGCCGTCTCAGGGGGCAGCCCCAGCATTTT.

The chain employs TRBV10-1 and TRBJ1-3; D might be TRBD1 (5 bases). Looked up from germline, CDR1 is WNHNN and CDR2 is SYGVQD (reference sequence). This CDR3 has 16 amino acids. Trimming pared 3 bases from V and 0 bases from J, leaving 12 bases between. CDR3 loop: CASSDSDTNSGNTIYF. The CDR3 DNA is TGCGCCAGCAGTGATTCGGACACGAACTCTGGAAACACCATATATTTT.

The CDR3 is CASSPRGGGRGYTF. In DNA, the CDR3 is TGTGCCAGCAGTCCCCGGGGGGGAGGTCGGGGCTACACCTTC. The rearrangement joins TRBV6-5 to TRBJ1-2, with D tentatively TRBD1 (5 bases). The CDR3 is 14 amino acids. Germline V CDR1 and CDR2: MNHEY, SVGAGI. V was pared by 5 bases and J by 8 bases, with 18 bases between.

This chain links TRBV28 with TRBJ2-3; TRBD2 aligns across 10 bases. The trim removed 7 bases at V and 5 bases at J, leaving 9 bases unmatched. The CDR3 runs to 15 residues. Germline-derived CDR1 and CDR2 are MDHEN and SYDVKM. The DNA for the CDR3 is TGTGCCAGCAACCGGAGCGGGAGGGCCGGAGATACGCAGTATTTT. This encodes CASNRSGRAGDTQYF.

This clone was counted a few times. The chain links TRBV5-1 to TRBJ1-6; possibly TRBD1 for D (6 bases). Trimming stripped 3 bases from V and 8 bases from J, with 12 bases between. The CDR3 has 14 amino acids. CDR1 and CDR2 (germline): SGHRS, YFSETQ. In DNA, the CDR3 is TGCGCCAGCAGCTGGGGGACAAACTATTCACCCCTCCACTTT. Translation: CASSWGTNYSPLHF. The whole variable domain, remainder taken from reference TRBV5-1 and TRBJ1-6, is KAGVTQTPRYLIKTRGQQVTLSCSPISGHRSVSWYQQTPGQGLQFLFEYFSETQRNKGNFPGRFSGRQFSNSRSEMNVSTLELGDSALYLCASSWGTNYSPLHFGNGTRLTVT.

The chain has TRBV28 and TRBJ1-6; no reliable D call. Germline V CDR1 and CDR2: MDHEN, SYDVKM. This CDR3 is 15 amino acids long. V was pared by 3 bases and J by 9 bases, with 15 bases between. The CDR3 DNA reads as TGTGCCAGCAGTTTCCTCACGGGTAACGCTTCACCCCTCCACTTT. Its translation: CASSFLTGNASPLHF.

The genes are TRBV7-8 and TRBJ2-3; D is perhaps TRBD2 (6 bases). The V end lost 5 bases, the J end lost 0 bases, and 9 bases lay between the germline ends. Germline loops: CDR1 SGHVS, CDR2 FQNEAQ. The CDR3 extends over 14 amino acids. CDR3 amino acids: CASSVSGSTDTQYF. The DNA of the CDR3 is TGTGCCAGCAGCGTTAGCGGTAGCACAGATACGCAGTATTTT.

The rearrangement uses TRBV9 and TRBJ1-2; 7 positions match TRBD1. CDR3 size: 15 residues. The germline gives CDR1 SGDLS, CDR2 YYNGEE. Trimming cost V 3 bases and J 4 bases; bases outside gene matches: 9. The CDR3 nucleotides read TGTGCCAGCAGCGCATTAGGACAGGCCCCCTATGGCTACACCTTC. Translation gives CASSALGQAPYGYTF.

This clone was recorded once. The genes are TRBV15 and TRBJ2-7; 7 positions agree with TRBD1. The V gene end was trimmed by 0 bases and the J gene end by 3 bases; junction bases not matched to a gene: 2. This CDR3 is built from 14 residues. The germline V gene has CDR1 LNHNV and CDR2 YYDKDF (reference sequence). The CDR3 DNA is TGTGCCACCAGCAGAGAGGACAGGAACTACGAGCAGTACTTC. It yields the protein CATSREDRNYEQYF. Filled out from reference TRBV15 and TRBJ2-7, the complete variable domain reads DAMVIQNPRYQVTQFGKPVTLSCSQTLNHNVMYWYQQKSSQAPKLLFHYYDKDFNNEADTPDNFQSRRPNTSFCFLDIRSPGLGDTAMYLCATSREDRNYEQYFGPGTRLTVT.

V usage is TRBV27 and J usage is TRBJ2-7; 8 bases fit TRBD1. V shed 7 bases and J 5 bases; nucleotides not matched to a gene: 10. Germline-derived CDR1 and CDR2 are MNHEY and SMNVEV (reference sequence). CDR3 length: 14 amino acids. The CDR3 loop reads CASKRGQGNNEQYF. In nucleotides, the CDR3 is TGTGCCAGCAAGCGAGGACAGGGTAACAACGAGCAGTACTTC.

This sequence joins TRBV6-4 and TRBJ2-1; TRBD2 matches at 14 bases. V lost 5 bases, J lost 2 bases, and 2 bases stayed unmatched. The CDR3 totals 16 residues. From germline, CDR1 is MRHNA and CDR2 SNTAGT. The CDR3 loop is CASSRLAGGPYNEQFF. CDR3 in DNA: TGTGCCAGCAGTCGACTAGCGGGAGGGCCCTACAATGAGCAGTTCTTC.